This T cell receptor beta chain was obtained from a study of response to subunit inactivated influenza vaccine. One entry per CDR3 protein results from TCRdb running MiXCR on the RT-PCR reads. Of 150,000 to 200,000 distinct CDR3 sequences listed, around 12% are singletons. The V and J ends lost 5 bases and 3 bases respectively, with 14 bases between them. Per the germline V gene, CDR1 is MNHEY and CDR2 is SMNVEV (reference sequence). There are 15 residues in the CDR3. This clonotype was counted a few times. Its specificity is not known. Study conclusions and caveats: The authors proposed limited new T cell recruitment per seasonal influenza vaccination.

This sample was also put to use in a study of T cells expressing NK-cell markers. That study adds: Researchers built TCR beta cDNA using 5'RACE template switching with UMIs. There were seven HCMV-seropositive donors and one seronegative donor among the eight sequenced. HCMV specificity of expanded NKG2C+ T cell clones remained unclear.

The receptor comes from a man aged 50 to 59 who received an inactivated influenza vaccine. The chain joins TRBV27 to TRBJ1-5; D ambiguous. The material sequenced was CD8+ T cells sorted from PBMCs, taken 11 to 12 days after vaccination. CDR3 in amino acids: CASSKFRWDNQPQHF. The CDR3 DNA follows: TGTGCCAGCAGTAAATTCCGATGGGACAATCAGCCCCAGCATTTT.